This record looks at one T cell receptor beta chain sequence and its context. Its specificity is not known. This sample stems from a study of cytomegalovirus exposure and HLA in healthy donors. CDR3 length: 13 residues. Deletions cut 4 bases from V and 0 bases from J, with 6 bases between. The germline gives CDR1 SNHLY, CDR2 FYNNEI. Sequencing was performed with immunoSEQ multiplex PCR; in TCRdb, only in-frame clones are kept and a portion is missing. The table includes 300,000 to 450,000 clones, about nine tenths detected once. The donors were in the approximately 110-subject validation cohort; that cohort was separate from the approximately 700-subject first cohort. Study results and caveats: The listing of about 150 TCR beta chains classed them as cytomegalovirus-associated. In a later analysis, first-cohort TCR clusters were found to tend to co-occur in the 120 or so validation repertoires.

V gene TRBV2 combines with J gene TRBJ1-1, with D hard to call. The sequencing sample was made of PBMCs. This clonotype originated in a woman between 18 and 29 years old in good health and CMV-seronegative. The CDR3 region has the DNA TGTGCCAGCAGTGTAACGGTGAACACTGAAGCTTTCTTT. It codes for CASSVTVNTEAFF.